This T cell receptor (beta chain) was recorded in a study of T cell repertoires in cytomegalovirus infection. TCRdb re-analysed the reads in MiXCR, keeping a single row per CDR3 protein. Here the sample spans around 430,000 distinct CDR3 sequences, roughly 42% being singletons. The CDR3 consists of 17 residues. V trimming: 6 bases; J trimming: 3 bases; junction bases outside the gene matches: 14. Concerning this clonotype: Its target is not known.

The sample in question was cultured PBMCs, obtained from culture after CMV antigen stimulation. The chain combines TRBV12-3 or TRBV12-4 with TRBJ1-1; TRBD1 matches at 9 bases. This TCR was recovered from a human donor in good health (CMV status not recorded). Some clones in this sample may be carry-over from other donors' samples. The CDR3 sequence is CASSSLWTGEEDTEAFF. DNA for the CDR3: TGTGCCAGCAGCTCCCTTTGGACAGGGGAGGAGGACACTGAAGCTTTCTTT.